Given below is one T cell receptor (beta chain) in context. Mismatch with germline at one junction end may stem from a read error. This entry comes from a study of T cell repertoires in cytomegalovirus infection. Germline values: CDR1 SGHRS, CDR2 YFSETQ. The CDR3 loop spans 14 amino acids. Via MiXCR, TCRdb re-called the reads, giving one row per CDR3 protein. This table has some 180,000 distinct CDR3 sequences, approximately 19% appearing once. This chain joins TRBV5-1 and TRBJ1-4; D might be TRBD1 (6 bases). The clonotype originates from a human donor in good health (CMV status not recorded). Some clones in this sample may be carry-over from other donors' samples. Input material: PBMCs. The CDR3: CASSTGQLSENLFF. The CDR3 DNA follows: TGCGCCAGCAGCACTGGACAGTTAAGTGAAAATCTGTTTTTT.